Listed below are T cell receptor beta chains from one sample, sequenced in a study of cytomegalovirus exposure and HLA in healthy donors. The table came from immunoSEQ multiplex PCR; TCRdb's copy has only in-frame clones and leaves some out. Of around 150,000 clones in the sample, around 73% were seen once. Material: PBMCs. These TCRs come from a human donor in good health. The CDR3 runs from the conserved cysteine through the conserved F or W. D genes are given only for firm matches. The listing skips clone size in some rows; elsewhere it reads once, few, many or a size class.

J gene | V gene | D gene | clone size | CDR3 protein | CDR3 DNA
TRBJ2-5 | TRBV5-6 | TRBD2 | few | CASSLGPTSAQETQYF | TGTGCCAGCAGCTTAGGACCAACTAGCGCCCAAGAGACCCAGTACTTC
TRBJ2-1 | TRBV21-1 | - | - | CASSKPGESYNEQFF | TGTGCCAGCAGCAAACCGGGGGAGTCCTACAATGAGCAGTTCTTC
TRBJ2-1 | TRBV5-1 | TRBD2 | - | CASSVVLAGGHNEQFF | TGCGCCAGCAGCGTCGTACTAGCGGGGGGCCACAATGAGCAGTTCTTC
TRBJ2-3 | TRBV7-9 | TRBD2 | - | CASSSGLAGASDTQYF | TGTGCCAGCAGCTCCGGACTAGCGGGGGCCTCAGATACGCAGTATTTT
TRBJ1-4 | TRBV27 | TRBD1 | - | CASSSIYRQGTNEKLFF | TGTGCCAGCAGTTCAATATACAGACAGGGCACTAATGAAAAACTGTTTTTT
TRBJ2-1 | TRBV7-9 | - | - | CASSPRDSLYNEQFF | TGTGCCAGCAGCCCGCGGGACAGCCTATACAATGAGCAGTTCTTC
TRBJ1-2 | TRBV18 | TRBD1 | - | CASSGDSQGYTF | TGTGCCAGCTCGGGGGACAGCCAGGGCTACACCTTC
TRBJ2-7 | TRBV2 | - | - | CASRAGAYEQYF | TGTGCCAGCAGGGCAGGGGCCTACGAGCAGTACTTC
TRBJ2-7 | TRBV15 | - | - | CATSRDPGSYEQYF | TGTGCCACCAGCAGAGATCCAGGGTCCTACGAGCAGTACTTC
TRBJ1-2 | TRBV10-3 | - | - | CAISEADVAYEGYTF | TGTGCCATCAGTGAGGCCGATGTTGCCTATGAGGGCTACACCTTC
TRBJ1-1 | TRBV16 | - | - | CASSQRQGGSEAFF | TGTGCCAGCAGCCAAAGGCAGGGAGGGTCTGAAGCTTTCTTT
TRBJ2-1 | TRBV7-3 | - | - | CASSGDSTNEQFF | TGTGCCAGCAGCGGCGACAGTACCAATGAGCAGTTCTTC
TRBJ2-3 | TRBV27 | TRBD2 | - | CASSLERGGVDTQYF | TGTGCCAGCAGTTTAGAGCGGGGGGGCGTAGATACGCAGTATTTT
TRBJ2-7 | TRBV30 | - | - | CAWSVAPGPDNPYEQYF | TGTGCCTGGAGTGTAGCCCCAGGCCCGGACAACCCCTACGAGCAGTACTTC
TRBJ1-1 | TRBV6-1 | - | - | CASTLQVHRSEAFF | TGTGCCAGCACCCTCCAGGTTCATAGGTCTGAAGCTTTCTTT
TRBJ2-1 | TRBV27 | - | few | CASSQDRQLDNEQFF | TGTGCCAGCAGTCAAGACAGGCAGCTCGACAATGAGCAGTTCTTC
TRBJ2-2 | TRBV11-2 | TRBD1 | few | CASSPIFTGQGVTGELFF | TGTGCCAGCAGCCCCATATTCACTGGACAGGGGGTTACCGGGGAGCTGTTTTTT
TRBJ2-7 | TRBV5-1 | TRBD1 | - | CASSLDRAYEQYF | TGCGCCAGCAGCCTGGACAGGGCCTACGAGCAGTACTTC
TRBJ2-5 | TRBV2 | TRBD1 | - | CASRGTGTETQYF | TGTGCCAGCAGGGGGACAGGGACGGAGACCCAGTACTTC
TRBJ1-6 | TRBV5-1 | - | - | CASSSPGDSPLHF | TGCGCCAGCAGCAGCCCGGGGGATTCACCCCTCCACTTT
TRBJ1-4 | TRBV2 | - | - | CASDSGNGEKLFF | TGTGCCAGCGACTCCGGGAATGGGGAAAAACTGTTTTTT
TRBJ2-7 | TRBV10-1 | TRBD1 | - | CASSESGTGNPYEQYF | TGCGCCAGCAGTGAGTCCGGGACAGGGAATCCCTACGAGCAGTACTTC
TRBJ1-5 | TRBV4-1 | - | - | CASSQVGRPQHF | TGCGCCAGCAGCCAAGTCGGGAGGCCCCAGCATTTT
TRBJ2-7 | TRBV6-1 | TRBD1 | - | CASTSRQGVYEQYF | TGTGCCAGCACCTCGAGACAGGGTGTCTACGAGCAGTACTTC
TRBJ2-2 | TRBV5-4 | - | - | CASYGSGELFF | TGTGCCAGCTACGGGTCCGGGGAGCTGTTTTTT
TRBJ2-2 | TRBV28 | TRBD1 | - | CASSLGQSNTGELFF | TGTGCCAGCAGTTTGGGACAGTCGAACACCGGGGAGCTGTTTTTT
TRBJ1-5 | TRBV4-2 | - | - | CASSQEYGSNQPQHF | TGTGCCAGCAGCCAAGAATACGGTAGCAATCAGCCCCAGCATTTT
TRBJ2-1 | TRBV14 | - | - | CASSQVGLREQFF | TGTGCCAGCAGCCAAGTCGGACTGCGGGAGCAGTTCTTC
TRBJ2-5 | TRBV5-1 | TRBD2 | - | CASSDSGRTQETQYF | TGCGCCAGCAGCGACAGCGGGAGAACGCAAGAGACCCAGTACTTC
TRBJ1-1 | TRBV23-1 | - | - | CASSLTGGAIGTEAFF | TGCGCCAGCAGTCTCACGGGGGGCGCGATCGGTACTGAAGCTTTCTTT
TRBJ2-7 | TRBV15 | - | - | CATSADSRYEQYF | TGTGCCACCAGCGCTGACAGTCGCTACGAGCAGTACTTC
TRBJ2-5 | TRBV12-5 | TRBD2 | - | CASGPWTSGPPYF | TGTGCTAGTGGTCCTTGGACTAGCGGTCCCCCGTACTTC
TRBJ1-3 | TRBV27 | TRBD1 | - | CASSSTGGAWLGSGNTIYF | TGTGCCAGCAGTTCGACAGGGGGCGCTTGGCTGGGTTCTGGAAACACCATATATTTT
TRBJ2-1 | TRBV9 | TRBD2 | - | CASSVTSGIGDEQFF | TGTGCCAGCAGCGTCACTAGCGGGATAGGAGATGAGCAGTTCTTC
TRBJ2-6 | TRBV29-1 | - | few | CSVASSGANVLTF | TGCAGCGTTGCCAGCTCTGGGGCCAACGTCCTGACTTTC
TRBJ2-1 | TRBV11-1 | TRBD1 | - | CASSSRDRVYNEQFF | TGTGCCAGCAGCTCCCGGGACAGAGTATACAATGAGCAGTTCTTC
TRBJ1-2 | TRBV10-1 | - | - | CASARGFGYGYTF | TGCGCCAGCGCTCGGGGGTTTGGCTATGGCTACACCTTC
TRBJ2-1 | TRBV5-4 | - | - | CASSLSQVYNEQFF | TGTGCCAGCAGCTTATCACAGGTTTACAATGAGCAGTTCTTC
TRBJ2-7 | TRBV19 | - | - | CASSIGTDKYF | TGTGCCAGTAGTATAGGAACAGACAAGTACTTC
TRBJ2-3 | TRBV14 | TRBD2 | - | CASSTGGTSGYYTDTQYF | TGTGCCAGCAGCACCGGAGGGACTAGCGGGTACTACACAGATACGCAGTATTTT
TRBJ2-2 | TRBV7-7 | - | - | CASSLTGNTGELFF | TGTGCTAGCAGCTTGACAGGGAACACCGGGGAGCTGTTTTTT
TRBJ1-3 | TRBV30 | - | few | CAWSAWGLSGNTIYF | TGTGCCTGGAGTGCCTGGGGCCTCTCTGGAAACACCATATATTTT
TRBJ2-7 | TRBV5-6 | TRBD1 | - | CASSYGQGLREQYF | TGTGCCAGCAGCTATGGACAGGGTCTCCGCGAGCAGTACTTC
TRBJ2-1 | TRBV6-1 | - | - | CASSEVGARPYNEQFF | TGTGCCAGCAGTGAAGTCGGAGCCCGGCCCTACAATGAGCAGTTCTTC
TRBJ1-5 | TRBV2 | TRBD1 | - | CASRTGGGNQPQHF | TGTGCCAGCAGGACAGGGGGCGGCAATCAGCCCCAGCATTTT
TRBJ1-1 | TRBV4-2 | TRBD1 | few | CASSQTGEAGEAFF | TGTGCCAGCAGCCAAACAGGGGAGGCTGGTGAAGCTTTCTTT
TRBJ2-7 | TRBV29-1 | TRBD2 | - | CSVTAGDSYEQYF | TGCAGCGTGACGGCGGGGGACTCCTACGAGCAGTACTTC
TRBJ1-5 | TRBV27 | TRBD1 | - | CASGTGRYSNQPQHF | TGTGCCAGCGGGACAGGGCGATATAGCAATCAGCCCCAGCATTTT